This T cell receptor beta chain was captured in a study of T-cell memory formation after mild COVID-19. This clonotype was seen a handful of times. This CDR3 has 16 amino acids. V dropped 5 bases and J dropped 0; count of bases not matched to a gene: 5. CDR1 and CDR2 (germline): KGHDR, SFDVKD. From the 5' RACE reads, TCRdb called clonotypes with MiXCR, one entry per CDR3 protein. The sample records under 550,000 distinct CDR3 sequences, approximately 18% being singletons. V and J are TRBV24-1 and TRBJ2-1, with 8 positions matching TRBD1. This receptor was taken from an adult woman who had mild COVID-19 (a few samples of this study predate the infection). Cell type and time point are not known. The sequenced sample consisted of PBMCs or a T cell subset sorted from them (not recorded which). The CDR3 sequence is CATSGTGLSSYNEQFF. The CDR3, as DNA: TGTGCCACCAGTGGGACAGGGTTAAGCTCCTACAATGAGCAGTTCTTC.